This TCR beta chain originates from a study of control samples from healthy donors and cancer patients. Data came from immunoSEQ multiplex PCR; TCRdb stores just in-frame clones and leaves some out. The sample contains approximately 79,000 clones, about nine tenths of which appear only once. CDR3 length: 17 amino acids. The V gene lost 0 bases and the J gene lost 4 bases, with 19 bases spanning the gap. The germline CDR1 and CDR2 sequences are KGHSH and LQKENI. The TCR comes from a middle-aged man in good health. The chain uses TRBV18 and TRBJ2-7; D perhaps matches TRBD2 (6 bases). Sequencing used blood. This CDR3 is CASSPPSSFAGSYEQYF. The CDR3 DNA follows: TGTGCCAGCTCACCACCCTCTTCCTTTGCGGGGAGTTACGAGCAGTACTTC. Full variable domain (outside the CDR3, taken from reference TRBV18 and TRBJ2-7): NAGVMQNPRHLVRRRGQEARLRCSPMKGHSHVYWYRQLPEEGLKFMVYLQKENIIDESGMPKERFSAEFPKEGPSILRIQQVVRGDSAAYFCASSPPSSFAGSYEQYFGPGTRLTVT.